A selection of T cell receptor beta chains follows, all from one sample in a study of blood T cell repertoires in COVID-19. Some clones are missing from TCRdb's copy, which holds only in-frame ones; the method was immunoSEQ multiplex PCR. The data contain 100,000 to 150,000 clones, over 80% of them singletons. The sample comprised peripheral blood. The receptors come from a man aged 60-69 years with acute or convalescent COVID-19. The CDR3 runs from the conserved cysteine through the conserved F or W. D genes are given only for firm matches. A clone size is listed for some rows: how often the clone was seen (once, few, many), or a class if it is expanded.

clone size	D gene	V gene	J gene	CDR3 DNA	CDR3 protein
.	TRBD1	TRBV15	TRBJ1-2	TGTGCCACCAGCAGGAAGACAGGGCTTGGCTACACCTTC	CATSRKTGLGYTF
.	.	TRBV5-4	TRBJ2-1	TGTGCCAGCAGCTCCCAGGCCTACAATGAGCAGTTCTTC	CASSSQAYNEQFF
.	.	TRBV5-1	TRBJ1-6	TGCGCCAGCAGCTTGGGACTGAAGAATTCACCCCTCCACTTT	CASSLGLKNSPLHF
.	.	TRBV7-8	TRBJ2-7	TGTGCCAGCAGACTCGCAGGGTCCTACGAGCAGTACTTC	CASRLAGSYEQYF
.	TRBD1	TRBV11-3	TRBJ2-1	TGTGCCAGCAGCGAGAGACGGGACAGGGGGTTCAATGAGCAGTTCTTC	CASSERRDRGFNEQFF
.	TRBD2	TRBV10-3	TRBJ2-5	TGTGCCATCAGTGACCCCTCGGGAGGAGCGGAGACCCAGTACTTC	CAISDPSGGAETQYF
.	.	TRBV7-8	TRBJ2-5	TGTGCCAGCAGTCCCCCGGCACTAGTGAAGATGCGCCTCCAAGAGACCCAGTACTTC	CASSPPALVKMRLQETQYF
few	.	TRBV5-8	TRBJ1-4	TGTGCCAGCAGCTTAGTGTCGGCAACTAATGAAAAACTGTTTTTT	CASSLVSATNEKLFF
.	TRBD1	TRBV28	TRBJ1-1	TGTGCCAGCAGTAAGGGGGCGGGCACTGAAGCTTTCTTT	CASSKGAGTEAFF
.	.	TRBV19	TRBJ2-3	TGTGCCAGTAGTATTGAATTGCAGTCCGATCCAAGCACAGATACGCAGTATTTT	CASSIELQSDPSTDTQYF